This TCR beta chain is drawn from a study of blood T cell repertoires in COVID-19. Study-wide context: Acute-phase and convalescent COVID-19 samples originated in the United States, Italy and Spain. T cells, B-cell-depleted T cells, or PBMCs supplied cDNA or gDNA.

Original analysis: Reference gene primer amplification gave nucleated cell count estimates. The method was immunoSEQ multiplex PCR; TCRdb's version includes in-frame clones alone and lacks a portion of them. The V and J calls and clone size were taken over from that table, and D and trimming were inferred from the DNA. Found here are some 160,000 clones, 75% to 80% of them singletons; the top ten hold roughly 14%. Sequenced sample: peripheral blood. The origin of this receptor is a woman older than 75 with acute or convalescent COVID-19.

The CDR3 is CAWTPPGQGVPGANVLTF. The CDR3 nucleotides are TGTGCCTGGACCCCGCCGGGACAGGGGGTGCCTGGGGCCAACGTCCTGACTTTC. The V gene is TRBV30, the J gene TRBJ2-6; TRBD1 matches at 11 bases. This CDR3 has 18 residues. Per the germline V gene, CDR1 is GTSNPN and CDR2 is SVGIG (reference sequence). Germline trimming cut 4 bases from V and 2 bases from J; bases unmatched to any gene: 10.